This T cell receptor (beta chain) was sequenced in a study of blood T cell repertoires in COVID-19. V lost 0 bases to trimming and J lost 9 bases, with 21 bases between them. This CDR3 spans 17 amino acids. Only in-frame clones appear in the TCRdb table, and some are missing; sequencing was by immunoSEQ multiplex PCR. Of approximately 82,000 clones listed, around four fifths are singletons. Sequencing used peripheral blood. The source of this sequence is a woman in her sixties or seventies with acute or convalescent COVID-19. This rearrangement joins TRBV23-1 to TRBJ1-5; D is unresolved. TRBV23-1 is designated an ORF whose function remains uncertain. The CDR3 nucleotides read TGCGCCAGCAGTCAATCCCTGTGCGACGAAAGAGAGGGGCCCCAGCATTTT. It specifies CASSQSLCDEREGPQHF.